Sequencing of this TCR beta chain was carried out in a study of OX40 agonist ivuxolimab in advanced cancers. TCRdb keeps only in-frame clones here, not all; method: immunoSEQ multiplex PCR. The top ten hold less than 0.85% of the sample, which has 70,000 or so clones, 65% to 85% seen once. Looked up from germline, CDR1 is MGHRA and CDR2 is YSYEKL. The ends were cut back, 0 bases at V and 0 bases at J, with 8 bases in the middle. The CDR3 contains 15 residues. The chain links TRBV4-1 to TRBJ2-5; D ambiguous. Sequencing used CD4+ or CD8+ T cells sorted from blood, obtained in a trial of the OX40 agonist ivuxolimab. This sequence was found in an adult with an advanced solid tumor such as melanoma, head and neck, liver or kidney cancer. CDR3 protein: CASSQDWPNQETQYF. Written as DNA, the CDR3 is TGCGCCAGCAGCCAAGATTGGCCGAACCAAGAGACCCAGTACTTC.